This TCR beta chain emerged from a study of OX40 agonist ivuxolimab in advanced cancers. At the level of the study: Dose-escalation patients were diagnosed with hepatocellular carcinoma, melanoma, renal cell cancer or head and neck cancer.

About this clone itself: What it binds is unknown.

Broader study findings: Researchers report that CD8+ T cells had, on average, more expanded clones than CD4+.

The data were produced by immunoSEQ multiplex PCR, yet TCRdb's version contains in-frame clones alone and is incomplete. The data contain under 55,000 clones, around 92% of them singletons. The germline CDR1 and CDR2 sequences are MNHEY and SMNVEV (reference sequence). V trimming: 0 bases; J trimming: 7 bases; junction bases outside the gene matches: 5. The CDR3 contains 15 residues. This TCR derives from an adult with an advanced solid tumor such as melanoma, head and neck, liver or kidney cancer. The sequenced sample was CD4+ or CD8+ T cells sorted from blood, obtained in a trial of the OX40 agonist ivuxolimab. This chain connects TRBV27 to TRBJ2-1, with 8 positions matching TRBD2. Here the CDR3 reads CASSLSPRGGNEQFF. Written as DNA, the CDR3 is TGTGCCAGCAGTTTATCCCCTCGGGGGGGGAATGAGCAGTTCTTC.